This T cell receptor beta chain was found in a study of graft-versus-host responses after intestinal transplantation. Notes on the study in general: Individuals carrying graft-donor T cell macrochimerism showed high graft-versus-host to host-versus-graft clonal ratios in allografts.

The CDR3 has 17 residues. Germline V gene lookup returns CDR1 MNHEY and CDR2 SMNVEV (reference sequence). Unmatched junction bases numbered 11, after V lost 5 bases and J lost 6 bases. Remarks on this clone: Its antigen remains unidentified.

Using immunoSEQ multiplex PCR, the repertoire was profiled, and TCRdb retains in-frame clones only, with some absent. The sample lists about 110,000 clones, around 95% seen once, with roughly 0.5% in the top ten. V usage is TRBV27 and J usage is TRBJ2-2; 11 bases align to TRBD2. The specimen was unstimulated CD8+ T cells sorted from spleen or lymph node cells, collected before intestinal transplant. The sequence derives from a human donor who received an intestinal transplant. The chain's CDR3 is CASSLTIAGGPAGELFF. CDR3 in DNA: TGTGCCAGCAGTCTCACGATAGCGGGAGGGCCTGCCGGGGAGCTGTTTTTT.